This T cell receptor (beta chain) was captured by sequencing in a study of CD8+CD57+ T cells in acquired aplastic anemia. Patients selected for sequencing had displayed CD8+CD57+ cell expansion by flow cytometry. This CDR3 contains 15 residues. The germline V gene has CDR1 SGDLS and CDR2 YYNGEE. The junction had 6 bases not matched to a gene; V was cut back by 2 bases and J by 2 bases. The template for TCR beta VDJ and CDR3 sequence profiling was genomic DNA. Using its own MiXCR run on the reads, TCRdb lists one record per CDR3 protein. The table lists 180,000 or so distinct CDR3 sequences, around half of them singletons, with more than 1.5% in the top ten.

The chain couples TRBV9 to TRBJ2-7; TRBD2 matches 8 bases. The sequenced sample consisted of sorted CD4+, CD8+, or CD8+CD57+ T cells (not recorded which) from PBMCs. This TCR derives from a human donor with aplastic anemia. The CDR3 here is CASSVGGGRPYEQYF. CDR3 coding DNA: TGTGCCAGCAGCGTCGGCGGGGGGCGACCCTACGAGCAGTACTTC. The full variable domain, in which reference TRBV9 and TRBJ2-7 provide the parts outside the CDR3, is DSGVTQTPKHLITATGQRVTLRCSPRSGDLSVYWYQQSLDQGLQFLIQYYNGEERAKGNILERFSAQQFPDLHSELNLSSLELGDSALYFCASSVGGGRPYEQYFGPGTRLTVT.